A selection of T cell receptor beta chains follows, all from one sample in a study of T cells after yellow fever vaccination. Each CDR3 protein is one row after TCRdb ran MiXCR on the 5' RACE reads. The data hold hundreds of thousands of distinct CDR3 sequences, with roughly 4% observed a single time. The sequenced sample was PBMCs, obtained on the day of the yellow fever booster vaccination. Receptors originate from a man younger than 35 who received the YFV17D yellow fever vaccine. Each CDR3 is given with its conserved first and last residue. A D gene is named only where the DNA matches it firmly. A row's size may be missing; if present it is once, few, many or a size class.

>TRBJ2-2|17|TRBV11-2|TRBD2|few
TGTGCCAGCAGGACCGGACGCGGGGGGGCGAACACCGGGGAGCTGTTTTTT
CASRTGRGGANTGELFF
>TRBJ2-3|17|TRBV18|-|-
TGTGCCAGCTCACCACTCCGAAGGAGGGGCTTCACAGATACGCAGTATTTT
CASSPLRRRGFTDTQYF
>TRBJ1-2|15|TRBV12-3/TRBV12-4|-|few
TGTGCCAGCAGTTCCCAGGGAGGTGGCTATGTAGGCTACACCTTC
CASSSQGGGYVGYTF
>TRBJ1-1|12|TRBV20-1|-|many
TGCAGTGCTAGTTTTGGAGGGCCGGAAGCTTTCTTT
CSASFGGPEAFF
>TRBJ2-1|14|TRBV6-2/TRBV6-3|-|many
TGTGCCAGCAGTTATACTATCTCCTACAATGAGCAGTTCTTC
CASSYTISYNEQFF
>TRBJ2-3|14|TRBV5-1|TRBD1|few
TGCGCCAGCAGACCGACAGGGGGTACAGATACGCAGTATTTT
CASRPTGGTDTQYF
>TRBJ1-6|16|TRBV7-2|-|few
TGTGCCAGCAGCGCTTCCGGGGGCGCCTATAATTCACCCCTCCACTTT
CASSASGGAYNSPLHF
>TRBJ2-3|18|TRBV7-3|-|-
TGTGCCAGCAGCTTACGCCCCTCCTCCCGGGTCCTACGGGATACGCAGTATTTT
CASSLRPSSRVLRDTQYF
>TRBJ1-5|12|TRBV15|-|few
TGTGCCACCAGCGACGTCAATCAGCCCCAGCATTTT
CATSDVNQPQHF
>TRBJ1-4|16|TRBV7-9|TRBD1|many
TGTGCCAGCAGCTTCCTAACCGGGACAGGGGAGGCGGAACTGTTTTTT
CASSFLTGTGEAELFF
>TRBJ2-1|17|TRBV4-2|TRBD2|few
TGTGCCAGCAGCCAAGCCTCGGTGACTAGCGGGGGCAATGAGCAGTTCTTC
CASSQASVTSGGNEQFF
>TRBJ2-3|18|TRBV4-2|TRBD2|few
TGTGCCAGCAGCCAAGATTTTAGGCTAGCGGGGGTCACAGATACGCAGTATTTT
CASSQDFRLAGVTDTQYF
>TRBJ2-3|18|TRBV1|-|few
TGCACCAGCAGCCAACTAGCGGGGTACGCATATAGCACAGATACGCAGTATTTT
CTSSQLAGYAYSTDTQYF
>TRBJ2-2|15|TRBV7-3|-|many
TGTGCCAGCGGCCCGACAGAGGTGAACACCGGGGAGCTGTTTTTT
CASGPTEVNTGELFF
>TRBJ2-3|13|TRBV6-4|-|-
TGTGCCAGCAGTGAAGCAGGGACAGATACGCAGTATTTT
CASSEAGTDTQYF
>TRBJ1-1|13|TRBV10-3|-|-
TGTGCCATCAGGGCTAGGGTCGACACTGAAGCTTTCTTT
CAIRARVDTEAFF
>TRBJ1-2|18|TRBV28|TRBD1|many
TGTGCCAGCAGTCCCCCCTGGACAGGACAAGAAGTAGACTATGGCTACACCTTC
CASSPPWTGQEVDYGYTF
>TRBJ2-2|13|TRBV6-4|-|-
TGTGCCAGCAGTGACAGCCACACCGGGGAGCTGTTTTTT
CASSDSHTGELFF
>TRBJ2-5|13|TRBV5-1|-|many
TGCGCCAGCAGCTTTTATGTGAGGGAGACCCAGTACTTC
CASSFYVRETQYF
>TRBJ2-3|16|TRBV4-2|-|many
TGTGCCAGCAGCCAAGAGGGCGGGGGCCTTCCAGATACGCAGTATTTT
CASSQEGGGLPDTQYF
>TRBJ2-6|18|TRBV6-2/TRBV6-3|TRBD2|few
TGTGCCAGCAGTCCCCAGACTAGCGCCCACTCTGGGGCCAACGTCCTGACTTTC
CASSPQTSAHSGANVLTF
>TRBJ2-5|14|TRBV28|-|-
TGTGCCAGCACCGGGGACCCGGCAAGAGAGACCCAGTACTTC
CASTGDPARETQYF
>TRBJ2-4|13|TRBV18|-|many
TGTGCCAGCTCACATACCGGGAGAAACATTCAGTACTTC
CASSHTGRNIQYF